The 11 T cell receptor beta chains below come from one sample, sequenced in a study of response to subunit inactivated influenza vaccine. In TCRdb, the RT-PCR reads were re-called with MiXCR into one record per CDR3 protein. The sample has more than 250,000 distinct CDR3 sequences, 21% seen once. The sequencing used PBMCs from blood, collected about 19 months after vaccination. These receptors all stem from a man between 50 and 75 years old who received an inactivated influenza vaccine.

This clonotype was counted at least ten times. The CDR3 DNA is TGTGCCAGCAGTTTGGGGGGAGGGGGCGAAGCTTTCTTT. Its translation is CASSLGGGGEAFF. The V and J genes are TRBV12-3 or TRBV12-4 and TRBJ1-1; 7 nucleotides match TRBD1. The CDR3 totals 13 residues. The V gene end was trimmed by 3 bases and the J gene end by 8 bases; junction bases not matched to a gene: 6.

The chain joins TRBV6-2 or TRBV6-3 to TRBJ1-5; D gene ambiguous. Germline V lookup: CDR1 MNHEY, CDR2 SVGEGT. The CDR3 contains 15 residues. Trimming stripped 5 bases from V and 0 bases from J, with 11 bases between. This chain's CDR3 is CASSKQRNSNQPQHF. The CDR3 DNA reads as TGTGCCAGCAGTAAACAGCGTAATAGCAATCAGCCCCAGCATTTT.

This clonotype showed up just a few times. The chain joins TRBV11-2 to TRBJ2-1; 11 bases line up with TRBD2. From germline, CDR1 is SGHAT and CDR2 FQNNGV. J gave up 3 bases and V 1 base, and 2 bases lay outside the gene matches. The CDR3 spans 16 residues. The CDR3 is CASSLVAGGHYNEQFF. The CDR3 region has the DNA TGTGCCAGCAGCTTAGTAGCGGGAGGGCACTACAATGAGCAGTTCTTC.

In this sample, this clonotype turned up a few times. CDR3 in amino acids: CASSTRLGVNTEAFF. For the CDR3, the DNA is TGTGCCAGCAGCACACGCCTGGGAGTGAACACTGAAGCTTTCTTT. The chain carries TRBV7-2 and TRBJ1-1; D remains ambiguous. Trimming cost V 5 bases and J 0 bases, with 13 bases left between them. CDR1 and CDR2 from the germline V gene are SGHTA and FQGNSA. This CDR3 has 15 amino acids.

The chain links TRBV7-2 to TRBJ2-3; no definite D call. V was clipped by 2 bases and J by 0 bases, with 6 bases between them. The CDR3 covers 14 residues. Germline lookup yields CDR1 SGHTA and CDR2 FQGNSA. The CDR3 spells CASSLIGSTDTQYF. For the CDR3, the DNA is TGTGCCAGCAGCTTAATAGGCAGCACAGATACGCAGTATTTT.

The gene calls are TRBV20-1 and TRBJ1-5; 9 positions agree with TRBD1. This CDR3 comprises 15 residues. The V and J ends lost 6 bases and 4 bases, in that order; junction bases with no gene match: 10. The germline V gene encodes CDR1 DFQATT and CDR2 SNEGSKA (reference sequence). The chain's CDR3 is CSAYPGTGINQPQHF. CDR3 coding DNA: TGCAGTGCCTACCCCGGGACAGGGATAAATCAGCCCCAGCATTTT.

This clonotype was detected a few times. This chain connects TRBV5-1 to TRBJ2-7; 7 bases align to TRBD2. Per germline, CDR1 SGHRS and CDR2 YFSETQ. The CDR3 contains 15 residues. Trimming cost V 2 bases and J 0 bases; bases outside gene matches: 5. CDR3 bases: TGCGCCAGCAGCTTCACTAGCGCCTCCTCCTACGAGCAGTACTTC. Protein product: CASSFTSASSYEQYF.

This clonotype was counted a few times. This chain uses TRBV12-3 or TRBV12-4 with TRBJ2-2, with D maybe TRBD2 (5 bases). Trimming removed 6 bases from V and 2 bases from J, with 7 bases in between. The CDR3 is 13 amino acids. The chain's CDR3 is CASRTRNTGELFF. DNA of the CDR3: TGTGCCAGCAGAACTAGAAACACCGGGGAGCTGTTTTTT.

This clonotype was counted a few times. The chain combines TRBV27 with TRBJ2-3; D gene uncertain. CDR3 size: 15 residues. V gave up 1 base and J gave up 6 bases, with 14 bases separating them. The germline V gene has CDR1 MNHEY and CDR2 SMNVEV (reference sequence). This CDR3 reads CASSLFSRSADTQYF. DNA of the CDR3: TGTGCCAGCAGTTTATTTAGCCGTTCTGCCGATACGCAGTATTTT.

This clonotype has only a few counts. V is TRBV2 and J is TRBJ2-1; no definite D call. V was trimmed by 3 bases and J by 0 bases, leaving 6 bases between them. Per germline, CDR1 SNHLY and CDR2 FYNNEI. This CDR3 is built from 14 residues. This CDR3 reads CASSDPRSYNEQFF. In DNA form, the CDR3 reads TGTGCCAGCAGTGACCCCCGCTCCTACAATGAGCAGTTCTTC.

This clonotype turned up a few times. J is TRBJ2-2 and V is TRBV15, with unresolved D. V gave up 0 bases and J gave up 7 bases, with 3 bases separating them. This CDR3 spans 12 amino acids. The germline V gene has CDR1 LNHNV and CDR2 YYDKDF (reference sequence). CDR3 nucleotides: TGTGCCACCAGCAGAGAGGACGGGGAGCTGTTTTTT. Translation gives CATSREDGELFF.